The next 8 T cell receptor beta chains were all read from a single sample in a study of Ad26.COV2.S vaccination and SARS-CoV-2 variants. Profiling relied on immunoSEQ multiplex PCR, and the TCRdb table lists in-frame clones only, not all of them. In the table there are 300,000 to 400,000 clones, approximately 90% of which are singletons. Treatment specified: 15 to 20 received Ad26.COV2.S at low or high dose, single or two shots; five or six received placebo; per-sample allocation not given. Sampling was performed 63 days after the first vaccine or placebo injection. This material consisted of peripheral blood, taken in a trial of Ad26.COV2.S vaccine versus placebo. All receptors come from a person between 18 and 60 years old who received the Ad26.COV2.S COVID-19 vaccine or a placebo.

V gene TRBV5-6 combines with J gene TRBJ1-6; tentatively, D is TRBD1 (5 bases). Germline CDR1 is SGHDT and CDR2 is YYEEEE. The CDR3 is 14 amino acids. Trimming removed 4 bases from V and 9 bases from J, with 14 bases in between. The CDR3 loop is CASSPVRGSSPLHF. The CDR3 DNA follows: TGTGCCAGCAGCCCCGTACGGGGGAGTTCACCCCTCCACTTT. Filled out from reference TRBV5-6 and TRBJ1-6, the complete variable domain reads DAGVTQSPTHLIKTRGQQVTLRCSPKSGHDTVSWYQQALGQGPQFIFQYYEEEERQRGNFPDRFSGHQFPNYSSELNVNALLLGDSALYLCASSPVRGSSPLHFGNGTRLTVT.

This chain joins TRBV29-1 and TRBJ1-2; 9 nucleotides match TRBD1. Per the germline V gene, CDR1 is SQVTM and CDR2 is ANQGSEA. Trimming took 4 bases from V and 8 from J; bases not matched to a gene: 2. The CDR3 has 11 residues. The DNA for the CDR3 is TGCAGCGTTGGGGACAGGGAGGGCTACACCTTC. It yields the protein CSVGDREGYTF.

The chain carries TRBV19 and TRBJ2-1, with 7 bases that match TRBD2. This CDR3 spans 16 amino acids. V was clipped by 4 bases and J by 2 bases; unmatched bases: 8. From germline, CDR1 is LNHDA and CDR2 SQIVND (reference sequence). In nucleotides, the CDR3 is TGTGCCAGTAGTACTAGGCGGGGGAAACCCTACAATGAGCAGTTCTTC. It translates to CASSTRRGKPYNEQFF. The full variable domain, in which reference TRBV19 and TRBJ2-1 provide the parts outside the CDR3, is DGGITQSPKYLFRKEGQNVTLSCEQNLNHDAMYWYRQDPGQGLRLIYYSQIVNDFQKGDIAEGYSVSREKKESFPLTVTSAQKNPTAFYLCASSTRRGKPYNEQFFGPGTRLTVL.

With regard to this clone: This specimen includes other DNA sequences encoding the same CDR3. V and J are TRBV12-3 or TRBV12-4 and TRBJ1-2; D gene uncertain. V was clipped by 1 base and J by 2 bases, with 5 bases between them. This CDR3 region has 13 residues. The CDR3 region has the DNA TGTGCCAGCAGTTTAGAGGGAAACTATGGCTACACCTTC. The encoded protein is CASSLEGNYGYTF.

J is TRBJ1-4 and V is TRBV15, with 8 bases identical to TRBD1. Germline loops: CDR1 LNHNV, CDR2 YYDKDF (reference sequence). Trimming cost V 5 bases and J 0 bases; bases outside gene matches: 2. This CDR3 is built from 15 residues. The CDR3 here is CATSLQGATNEKLFF. The CDR3 coding sequence is TGTGCCACCAGCCTACAGGGGGCAACTAATGAAAAACTGTTTTTT.

This sequence joins TRBV7-8 and TRBJ1-3, with D uncertain. The V gene lost 2 bases and the J gene lost 4 bases, with 6 bases spanning the gap. CDR1 is SGHVS and CDR2 is FQNEAQ in the germline V gene. The CDR3 spans 13 residues. This CDR3 is CASSLSKGNTIYF. The CDR3 bases are TGTGCCAGCAGCTTATCAAAGGGAAACACCATATATTTT.

This clone has only one observation. The V call is TRBV7-2, the J call TRBJ2-5; 8 nucleotides line up with TRBD2. The CDR3 sequence is 14 residues long. Germline CDR1 is SGHTA and CDR2 is FQGNSA. The V segment lost 3 bases and the J segment 5 bases; nucleotides outside the gene matches: 5. CDR3 sequence: CASSLLRGGETQYF. In nucleotides, the CDR3 is TGTGCCAGCAGCTTGCTCCGGGGGGGGGAGACCCAGTACTTC.

V is TRBV3-1 (or the pseudogene TRBV3-2) and J is TRBJ1-2; D unclear. V gave up 0 bases and J gave up 4 bases, with 12 bases separating them. This CDR3 spans 15 amino acids. Germline V gene lookup returns CDR1 LGHDT and CDR2 YNNKEL (reference sequence). CDR3 in DNA: TGTGCCAGCAGCCAAGATGGTGAGGGCTTCTATGGCTACACCTTC. As protein: CASSQDGEGFYGYTF.